The rows below give T cell receptor beta chains drawn from one sample of a study of T cell repertoires in cytomegalovirus infection. TCRdb independently ran MiXCR on the reads; one entry per CDR3 protein. The sample has 200,000 or so distinct CDR3 sequences; 25% to 30% are singletons. Sequencing was carried out using PBMCs. These receptors all come from a human donor in good health (CMV status not recorded). Some clones in this sample may be carry-over from other donors' samples. Both conserved end residues are part of each CDR3.

V | CDR3
TRBV11-2 | CASSFRALTGFEEKLFF
TRBV6-5 | CASSPWGGQDHYGYTF
TRBV11-2 | CASSRDRGTGYNEQFF
TRBV12-3/TRBV12-4 | CASSPNQGRVGMDEQFF
TRBV7-2 | CASSFQSISFNSNQPQHF
TRBV25-1 | CASSEGGRGYEKLFF
TRBV7-6 | CASIDQPQETQYF
TRBV5-1 | CASSLDGRVNTEAFF
TRBV14 | CASSEDRGGWQDTQYF
TRBV24-1 | CATTGTNLILQSYNEQFF
TRBV6-5 | CASSYTTGGARNTEAFF
TRBV10-3 | CAISSTGEEKLFF
TRBV3-1 | CASSQGVRSPYNSPLHF
TRBV7-2 | CACSPREGDYGYTF
TRBV19 | CASSISSTGYGYTF
TRBV4-1 | CASSRLDGNTEAFF
TRBV6-5 | CASRTGLAALKTQYF
TRBV12-3/TRBV12-4 | CASSLQWTPDYGYTF
TRBV7-8 | CASSPQTLDNSPLHF
TRBV11-3 | CASSQGREETQYF
TRBV6-1 | CASKIATWAEAFF
TRBV5-5 | CASREALNTEAFF
TRBV6-2/TRBV6-3 | CASSYSGTTNEKLFF
TRBV7-6 | CASSLGPRVQETQYF
TRBV5-1 | CASTKQASNTEAFF
TRBV7-8 | CASSNSVAAGSYGYTF
TRBV7-9 | CASSPPLGYTEAFF
TRBV6-5 | CASWDRAPGRNEQFF
TRBV13 | CASSLGDTRGMMYEQYF
TRBV5-1 | CASSLSGGTGSPLHF
TRBV4-1 | CASRLKEGVFTDTQYF
TRBV20-1 | CSARQGGRDGYTF
TRBV6-2/TRBV6-3 | CASSYPTTSHEQYF
TRBV7-2 | CASSPTVYGYTF
TRBV7-2 | CASSPAHTGQRLGYGGYTF
TRBV12-3/TRBV12-4 | CASSRTGGMSGGYTF
TRBV5-1 | CASSLAWGGDTGELFF
TRBV7-8 | CASSLASGGAGEQFF
TRBV6-5 | CASSYYLQGAGSYEQYF
TRBV19 | CASSMRGPMAGELFF
TRBV19 | CASNLRDRGELFF
TRBV4-3 | CASSQEGRPGNTIYF
TRBV11-2 | CASSSWDSSYEQYF
TRBV29-1 | CSVSRSAGELFF
TRBV29-1 | CSVVKDRGLSGANVLTF
TRBV29-1 | CSVARGERDEQYF
TRBV7-2 | CASSLVTGGYGYTF
TRBV27 | CASSLGDRTEAFF
TRBV29-1 | CSGAMNTEAFF
TRBV5-1 | CASSLLPGQGSHEQFF
TRBV7-2 | CASSLDSGGGDNEQFF
TRBV15 | CATSYGTYEQYF